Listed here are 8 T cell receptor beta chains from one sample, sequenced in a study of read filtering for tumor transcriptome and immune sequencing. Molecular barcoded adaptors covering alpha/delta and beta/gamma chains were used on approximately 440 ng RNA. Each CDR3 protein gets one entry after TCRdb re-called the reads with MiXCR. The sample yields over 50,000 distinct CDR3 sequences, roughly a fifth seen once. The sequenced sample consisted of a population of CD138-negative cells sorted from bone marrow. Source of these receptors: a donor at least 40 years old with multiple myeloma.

The CDR3 DNA sequence: TGCAGCGTTGAATCTAATGGGACAGGGGGTTTGGCTTTCTTT. This sequence encodes CSVESNGTGGLAFF. This sequence joins TRBV29-1 and TRBJ1-1; 11 bases match TRBD1. J gave up 11 bases and V 2 bases, and 10 bases lay outside the gene matches. The CDR3 runs to 14 residues. The V gene's germline CDR1 is SQVTM and CDR2 ANQGSEA. Together with reference TRBV29-1 and TRBJ1-1, the CDR3 gives the full variable domain: SAVISQKPSRDICQRGTSLTIQCQVDSQVTMMFWYRQQPGQSLTLIATANQGSEATYESGFVIDKFPISRPNLTFSTLTVSNMSPEDSSIYLCSVESNGTGGLAFFGQGTRLTVV.

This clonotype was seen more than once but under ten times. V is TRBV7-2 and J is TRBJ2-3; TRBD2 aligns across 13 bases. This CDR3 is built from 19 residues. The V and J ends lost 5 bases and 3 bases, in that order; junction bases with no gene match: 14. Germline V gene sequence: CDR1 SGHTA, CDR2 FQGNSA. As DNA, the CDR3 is TGTGCCAGCAGCCCAGGCACCGGGACTAGCGGGGTTGGTACAGATACGCAGTATTTT. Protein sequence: CASSPGTGTSGVGTDTQYF. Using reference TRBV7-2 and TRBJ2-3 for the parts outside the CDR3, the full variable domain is GAGVSQSPSNKVTEKGKDVELRCDPISGHTALYWYRQSLGQGLEFLIYFQGNSAPDKSGLPSDRFSAERTGGSVSTLTIQRTQQEDSAVYLCASSPGTGTSGVGTDTQYFGPGTRLTVL.

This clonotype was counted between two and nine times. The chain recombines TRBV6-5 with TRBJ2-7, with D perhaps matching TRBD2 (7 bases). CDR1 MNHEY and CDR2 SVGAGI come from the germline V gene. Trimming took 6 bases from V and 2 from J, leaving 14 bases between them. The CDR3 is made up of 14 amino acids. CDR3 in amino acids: CASRMRGPTYEQYF. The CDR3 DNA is TGTGCCAGCAGGATGCGGGGGCCCACCTACGAGCAGTACTTC.

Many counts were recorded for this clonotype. In DNA, the CDR3 is TGCAGTGCTAGAGGGACTGGAGAACCGAATGAGCAGTTCTTC. It yields the protein CSARGTGEPNEQFF. The chain couples TRBV20-1 to TRBJ2-1; TRBD2 is a possible D gene (5 bases). The CDR3 contains 14 residues. The germline CDR1 and CDR2 sequences are DFQATT and SNEGSKA (reference sequence). Trimming shortened V by 1 base and J by 7 bases, and 14 bases separated the two germline ends.

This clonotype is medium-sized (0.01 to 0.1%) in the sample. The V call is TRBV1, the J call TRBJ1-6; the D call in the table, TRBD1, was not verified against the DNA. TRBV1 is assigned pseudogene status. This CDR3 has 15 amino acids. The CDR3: CTSSQGQQDNSPLHF. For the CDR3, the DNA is TGCACCAGCAGCCAGGGACAGCAAGACAATTCACCCCTCCACTTT.

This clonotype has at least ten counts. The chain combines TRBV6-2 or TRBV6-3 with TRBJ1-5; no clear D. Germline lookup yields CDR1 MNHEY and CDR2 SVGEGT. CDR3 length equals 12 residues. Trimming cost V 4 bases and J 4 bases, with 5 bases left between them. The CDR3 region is CASSFVNQPQHF. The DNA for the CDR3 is TGTGCCAGCAGTTTCGTGAATCAGCCCCAGCATTTT.

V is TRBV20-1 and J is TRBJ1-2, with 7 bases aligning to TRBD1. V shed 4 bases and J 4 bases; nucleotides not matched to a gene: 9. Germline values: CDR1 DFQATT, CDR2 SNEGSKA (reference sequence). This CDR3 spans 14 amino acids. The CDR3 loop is CSAKGQGGVYGYTF. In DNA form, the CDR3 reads TGCAGTGCTAAAGGGCAGGGGGGAGTCTATGGCTACACCTTC.

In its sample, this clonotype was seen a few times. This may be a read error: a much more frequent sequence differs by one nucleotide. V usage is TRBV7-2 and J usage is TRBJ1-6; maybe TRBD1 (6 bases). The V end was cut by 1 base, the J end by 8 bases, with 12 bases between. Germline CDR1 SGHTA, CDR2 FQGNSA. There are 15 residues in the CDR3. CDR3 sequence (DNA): TGTGCCAGCAGCTTAGATGGGGGCGCGTATTCACCCCTCCACTTT. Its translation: CASSLDGGAYSPLHF.